This T cell receptor beta chain was sequenced during a study of cytomegalovirus exposure and HLA in healthy donors. About the research overall: Among about 200 million T cells, an earlier analysis found 90 million to 130 million unique TCR beta sequences. The study's findings and limits: A few of the chains that were CMV-associated were confirmed in vitro to be specific for CMV antigens.

The CDR3 runs to 20 residues. Germline CDR1 and CDR2: SGHVS and FQNEAQ. V lost 5 bases to trimming and J lost 0 bases; unmatched junction nucleotides: 13. Note on this clone: Its antigen is unidentified.

PCR was performed using 60 Vbeta and 13 Jbeta primers. The table came from immunoSEQ multiplex PCR; TCRdb's copy has only in-frame clones and leaves some out. Of over 100,000 clones detected, about 73% appear once; the ten largest clones hold roughly 2.1%. The sequenced sample was PBMCs. The clonotype comes from a middle-aged woman in good health and CMV-seropositive. The chain has TRBV7-8 and TRBJ2-6; 10 bases align to TRBD2. The CDR3 loop is CASSTAGTSDLNSGANVLTF. The CDR3 DNA reads TGTGCCAGCAGCACCGCCGGGACTAGCGACCTTAACTCTGGGGCCAACGTCCTGACTTTC.